These 7 T cell receptor beta chains were all obtained from the same sample, sequenced in a study of metastatic and nonmetastatic thyroid tumors. The entire patient cohort was treatment-naive prior to thyroid surgery. MiXCR was used by TCRdb to re-call the PCR reads. The repertoire holds 4,400 or so clones, with 30% to 35% as singletons. Sequenced sample: adjacent normal tissue. All receptors come from a female donor with papillary thyroid cancer or a benign thyroid nodule (not recorded which). Some clones in this sample may be carry-over from other donors' samples.

This clone was found a few times. This sequence joins TRBV28 and TRBJ2-5, with D perhaps matching TRBD1 or TRBD2 (5 bases each). The CDR3 consists of 18 residues. Between the trimmed V and J ends, which lost 4 bases and 1 base, there was a span of 22 bases. Looked up from germline, CDR1 is MDHEN and CDR2 is SYDVKM. The CDR3 sequence: CASSWDEKKIRTQETQYF. As DNA, the CDR3 is TGTGCCAGCAGTTGGGACGAAAAAAAGATAAGGACCCAAGAGACCCAGTACTTC.

The chain employs TRBV20-1 and TRBJ2-7, with TRBD1 matching 8 bases. CDR3 size: 15 residues. Losses at the gene ends were 0 bases for V and 3 bases for J; bases not matched to a gene: 7. Germline CDR1 DFQATT, CDR2 SNEGSKA (reference sequence). The CDR3 loop reads CSAREATGVDYEQYF. The CDR3 DNA reads as TGCAGTGCTAGAGAGGCGACAGGGGTAGACTACGAGCAGTACTTC.

As for this clone: Since no conserved phenylalanine or tryptophan closes the CDR3, a read error is the likely cause. The rearrangement joins TRBV20-1 to TRBJ2-7; 15 nucleotides align to TRBD2. The germline CDR1 and CDR2 sequences are DFQATT and SNEGSKA (reference sequence). V was pared by 2 bases and J by 6 bases, with 8 bases of the junction left unmatched. The CDR3 totals 16 residues. CDR3 residues: CSARLGLAGGSSEQYS. The CDR3 nucleotides read TGCAGTGCTAGACTAGGACTAGCGGGAGGGTCGTCCGAGCAGTACTCC.

On this clone itself: The CDR3 ends on some other residue instead of the conserved phenylalanine or tryptophan, so this is likely a read error. It is unclear where the CDR3 begins or ends on the DNA, so no DNA is shown, and the CDR3 is as TCRdb lists it. The chain recombines TRBV24-1 with TRBJ2-6; the D call of TRBD1 is as the table states it, not checked on the DNA. The CDR3 totals 11 residues, both ends included. Germline CDR1 KGHDR, CDR2 SFDVKD. CDR3 loop: CATSDTGTGGP.

The V call is TRBV10-3, the J call TRBJ1-2, with 7 bases fitting TRBD1. The germline V gene encodes CDR1 ENHRY and CDR2 SYGVKD. After removal of 2 bases from V and 2 bases from J, the junction contained 8 bases not matched to a gene. The CDR3 runs to 16 residues. CDR3 in DNA: TGTGCCATCAGTGAGGGGAGGGGGCGATCCAACTATGGCTACACCTTC. Translation gives CAISEGRGRSNYGYTF.

This clone is medium-sized by share. V and J are TRBV7-9 and TRBJ2-2, with D possibly matching TRBD2 (5 bases). The CDR3 runs 13 residues. Per the germline V gene, CDR1 is SEHNR and CDR2 is FQNEAQ (reference sequence). V lost 5 bases to trimming and J lost 7 bases, with 11 bases between them. CDR3 protein: CASSLPGYGELFF. The CDR3 DNA reads as TGTGCCAGCAGCCTCCCGGGATACGGGGAGCTGTTTTTT.

As to this clone: The CDR3 does not close with the conserved phenylalanine or tryptophan, likely indicating a read error. This sequence joins TRBV6-5 and TRBJ1-2; tentative D call: TRBD1 (6 bases). Deletions cut 2 bases from V and 6 bases from J, with 10 bases between. This CDR3 comprises 13 residues. Germline lookup yields CDR1 MNHEY and CDR2 SVGAGI. Here the CDR3 reads CASSYRAGDGYTY. CDR3 DNA sequence: TGTGCCAGCAGTTACCGGGCAGGGGATGGCTACACCTAC.